The clone carrying this T cell receptor beta chain was seen once. Its target is not known. This entry belongs to a study of cytotoxic CD8 clonotypes in ibrutinib-treated CLL. The wider study: Across the patients, approximately 12 were relapsed/refractory, more than 14 treatment-naive and approximately 17 IGHV unmutated. Investigators reported approximately 25 partial and 2 complete responses; after median approximately 63 months, roughly 15 patients remained remitted and about 12 progressed. The study, taken as a whole, reports: Sustained-remission and progressing patients' sampling times differed.

Trimming pared 0 bases from V and 7 bases from J, leaving 16 bases between. CDR1 SGDLS and CDR2 YYNGEE come from the germline V gene. There are 15 residues in the CDR3. Investigators sought sequencing depths of between 1 in 200,000 and 1 in 1 million T cells. Measured with immunoSEQ multiplex PCR; TCRdb has only the in-frame clones, and not every one. The sample holds 140,000 to 150,000 clones, roughly three quarters seen once. This specimen consisted of PBMCs, obtained after 24 months of ibrutinib treatment. The receptor comes from a human donor with chronic lymphocytic leukemia. The rearrangement uses TRBV9 and TRBJ1-2, with D perhaps matching TRBD1 (5 bases). The DNA of the CDR3 is TGTGCCAGCAGCGTAGGTGGGGGAACGGCCGGTGGCTACACCTTC. Translating it yields CASSVGGGTAGGYTF.